The T cell receptor (beta chain) under discussion was sequenced for a study of Tregs in tolerant kidney transplant recipients (dated 2019 in TCRdb). A note on the overall study: The study applied TCRbeta sequencing to find donor-specific regulatory T cells before combined kidney and bone marrow transplantation and then followed those same cells after transplant. TCRbeta repertoire sequencing was used in 3 healthy controls to compare several methods for expanding Tregs specific for an allogeneic donor. The paper's findings and limits, for the study overall: Biological reproducibility was not directly addressed, though technical replication error appeared minimal. Expanding Tregs with activated donor B cells appeared to identify the most biologically relevant and donor-specific TCRbeta repertoire. The study was limited by small patient numbers, and the findings need validation in larger populations and under other immunosuppression protocols.

V is reduced by 4 bases and J by 10 bases, leaving a spacing of 15 bases between them. CDR1 is given as SGDLS and CDR2 as YYNGEE, both from the germline V gene. The cysteine opens and the phenylalanine closes a CDR3 of 13 amino acids. Only the CDR3 portion is preserved as DNA: 39 bases, with reading frame beginning at the first base. Unstimulated Tregs (CD4+CD25+CD127-), CD4+ non-Tregs (CD4+CD25-), CD4 and CD8 cells were FACS-sorted from thawed PBMCs. Healthy control blood was obtained either as purchased buffy coats or from healthy volunteers. Healthy control blood was processed to PBMCs with a Ficoll density gradient and then cryopreserved, whereas patient PBMCs were collected both before and after transplant. For TCRbeta CDR3 sequencing, genomic DNA was extracted from sorted cells using the QIAGEN DNeasy Blood and Tissue Kit. High-throughput TCRbeta CDR3 sequencing was carried out commercially through immunoSEQ, with PCR amplification with bias correction and internal controls included. The study's own analysis went as follows. Unique productive TCRbeta sequences were defined by CDR3 nucleotide sequence where primers matched, and otherwise by CDR3 amino acid sequence together with Vbeta and Jbeta genes. To correct for sorting error, sequences found in more than one sorted population at a frequency ratio of 2:1 or less were discarded, and the remaining shared sequences were assigned to the population with the higher frequency. A sequence was defined as donor-reactive if the sequence was expanded at least 5-fold in CFSE-low cells compared with unstimulated cells and had a frequency of at least 0.01% in CFSE-low cells. Jensen-Shannon divergence, calculated on the top 100 TCRbeta sequences ranked by frequency, was used to quantify repertoire divergence. For any sample with multiple sequencing runs, sorting error was corrected in each run separately before the runs were pooled. TCRdb carries this immuneACCESS record with in-frame sequences only. Its versions omit some clonotypes, under half of them owing to an unresolved V gene in the studies checked, with the rest unexplained. The V and J calls and clone size come from that table; D and trimming were worked out from the DNA. The sample profile shows tens of thousands of clones; roughly 84% of them were found once. The top ten clones comprise roughly 4% of the sample.

Only one count was recorded for this clone. It has no known antigen specificity. No quality values exist for individual bases; no much larger clone is one base distant. The rearrangement combines TRBV9 with TRBJ2-1; too little of a D gene remains to name it. The origin of this receptor is a human donor in good health. Sequencing was carried out using CD4+ T cells from blood. The DNA reads as follows: TGTGCCAGCAGCACACACCAGGCGGCCGAGCAGTTCTTC. Its protein reads: CASSTHQAAEQFF.